Listed below are T cell receptor beta chains from one sample, sequenced in a study of early stage breast cancer tumors. Sequenced by immunoSEQ multiplex PCR; TCRdb stores in-frame clones only, minus some. The sample lists 20,000 to 25,000 clones, about 78% occurring once. Sequencing used blood. Receptors originate from a person between 55 and 69 years old with breast cancer. Each CDR3 is given with its conserved first and last residue. The order of the fields is clone size, D gene, V gene, J gene, CDR3 DNA, CDR3 protein. The D gene is left open where the match is weak. Clone size is stated in some rows and not others, as once, few, many or a class when expanded.

>-|-|TRBV11-3|TRBJ2-7
TGTGCCAGCAGCTTAAAGTTTGGGGATTGGGGCGGGGACGAGCAGTACTTC
CASSLKFGDWGGDEQYF
>-|-|TRBV5-1|TRBJ2-1
TGCGCCAGCAGCTTGAAGGGCCGCGAGTTTGGCAATGAGCAGTTCTTC
CASSLKGREFGNEQFF
>once|-|TRBV18|TRBJ2-2
TGTGCCAGCTCACCACCGTGGCAGAACACCGGGGAGCTGTTTTTT
CASSPPWQNTGELFF
>large|-|TRBV18|TRBJ1-2
TGTGCCAGCTCACCAGGTGGGGCTCCCGCCTGGGACACCTTC
CASSPGGAPAWDTF
>-|-|TRBV10-2|TRBJ1-1
TGCGCCAGCAGTGAAACGGCGGGCTACACTGAAGCTTTCTTT
CASSETAGYTEAFF
>-|TRBD2|TRBV27|TRBJ2-7
TGTGCCAGCAGTTACCGGGGGGAGGCCTACGAGCAGTACTTC
CASSYRGEAYEQYF
>-|-|TRBV6-1|TRBJ2-7
TGTGCCAGCAGGGAGGGACCGTCGAGCTCCTACGAGCAGTACTTC
CASREGPSSSYEQYF
>-|TRBD1|TRBV7-2|TRBJ1-3
TGTGCCAGCAGCTCGACAGGGGGCTATGGAAACACCATATATTTT
CASSSTGGYGNTIYF
>-|TRBD1|TRBV2|TRBJ2-5
TGTGCCAGCAGCGACAGGGAAGAGACCCAGTACTTC
CASSDREETQYF
>-|-|TRBV18|TRBJ2-5
TGTGCCAGCTCACCGATCGTTTCGGAGACCCAGTACTTC
CASSPIVSETQYF